This T cell receptor beta chain was retrieved from a study of shared clonotypes between healthy human individuals (dated by TCRdb to between 2020 and 2021). Some background on the complete study: The cohort comprised a couple of women and three men aged 18 to 49 years. To estimate repertoire size and how much clonotypes are shared between individuals, the study performed deep sequencing of blood TCR repertoires from a few healthy adults. For each donor, CD4 naive and CD4 memory were each run on three plates, CD8 naive on two plates, and CD8 memory on one plate. To increase sequencing depth and limit assay-specific biases, different laboratories used diverse techniques to prepare libraries and sequence TCR repertoires. Per donor, leukapheresis produced somewhere between about 0.94 and 9.5 billion PBMCs. Overall study results and their limits: The small number of donors limited the genetic and exposure-history diversity represented. Based on pairwise subsampling, the degree of clonotype sharing among donors was expected to be affected by sequencing depth. Estimated clonotype richness was generally larger for naive than for memory subsets. Sampling was restricted to blood, and TCR repertoires in tissue are likely to differ from TCR repertoires in blood. Sharing across several donors was observed for around 4.8% of naive CD4, about 3.2% of naive CD8, about 2.3% of memory CD4, and roughly 0.4% of memory CD8 clonotypes. Incomplete sequencing was indicated by rarefaction of sorted-subset datasets, despite the large sequencing depth. Compared with non-shared clonotypes, the clonotypes found in all four sorted-subset donors had higher generation probabilities.

In regard to this clone: There is no known antigen for this receptor. Base qualities are not at hand, and no much larger clone is one base apart.

TCR CDR3 regions were amplified from genomic DNA by multiplex PCR using the deep immunoSEQ assay. Extracted genomic DNA from each cell subset was distributed evenly across all wells of several immunoSEQ 96-well plates, and each plate was treated as a replicate. For sorted subsets, roughly 200 ng of genomic DNA, equivalent to around 29,000 T cell genomes, went into each replicate PCR. The purified libraries were quantified using a Qubit 3.0 fluorometer, sized with a Bioanalyzer 2100, and then quantified again using the KAPA Library Quantification kit. Each immunoSEQ 96-well plate was sequenced on its own single-read 150-cycle Illumina NextSeq 550 flow cell. In the original analysis: Because only junctional sequences without quality scores were contained in the immunoSEQ output, filtering matching that applied to full-length reads could not be performed. Sequences were annotated with PyIR, a Python wrapper for IgBLAST v1.9, using IMGT germline references to assign V/J genes and CDR3. Reads were removed for weak V/J assignments (E-value above 1e-6), missing CDR3, stop codons, out-of-frame junctions, or ambiguous translated residues. V3J clonotypes were defined as sequences sharing the same inferred V gene, J gene, and CDR3 amino acid sequence. The percentage overlap between two repertoires was calculated by dividing the number of shared unique clonotypes by the size of the smaller repertoire. Repertoire richness was assessed with RTK rarefaction, the Chao1 estimator, and Recon v2.1 estimates of unobserved clonotypes. For all TCRbeta clonotypes obtained by the gDNA method from a few donors, generation probabilities were computed with OLGA. The source is immuneACCESS, and TCRdb retained only in-frame sequences with V and J called. Part of the clones is not carried over; for the studies checked, unresolved V genes explain less than half of this, and the remainder is unexplained. V and J calls and clone size follow that table, whereas D and trimming were derived from the DNA. The sample table holds 2,500,000 or so clones, of which 85% to 95% were seen once. The top ten clonotypes cover approximately 0.4% of the sample.

Taken from cysteine to phenylalanine, the CDR3 has 14 residues. The CDR3 DNA has 42 bases and is translated from base 1. Per the germline V gene, SGHRS is the CDR1 and YFSETQ is the CDR2. V is cut back by 4 bases and J by 3 bases, with 3 bases in the junction unmatched. The donors were healthy, HIV-negative adults with no recently reported acute infections or vaccinations. Every donor was a Caucasian adult residing in Nashville, Tennessee, USA. CD4+ T cells were enriched through magnetic negative selection, after which naive cells were positively selected on CD45RA and the remaining negative fraction served as the memory subset. After blood collection by leukapheresis, PBMCs were isolated using Ficoll-Histopaque density gradient centrifugation and then cryopreserved in the vapor phase of liquid nitrogen. Purity and quantity of every magnetically sorted T cell population were checked by analytical flow cytometry. Genomic DNA was isolated from each sorted fraction and quantified by UV absorbance on a Nanodrop 2000c.

Material: naive CD4+ T cells from PBMCs. The cell subset or site label corresponds to: CD45RA+ positively selected. The chain employs TRBV5-1 and TRBJ2-7; the central 11 bases match TRBD2. The TCR comes from a man aged 18 to 30 in good health. Some clones in this sample may be carry-over from other donors' samples. The CDR3 protein: CASSRTSGFYEQYF. The DNA sequence is given as TGCGCCAGCAGCCGGACTAGCGGGTTCTACGAGCAGTACTTC.